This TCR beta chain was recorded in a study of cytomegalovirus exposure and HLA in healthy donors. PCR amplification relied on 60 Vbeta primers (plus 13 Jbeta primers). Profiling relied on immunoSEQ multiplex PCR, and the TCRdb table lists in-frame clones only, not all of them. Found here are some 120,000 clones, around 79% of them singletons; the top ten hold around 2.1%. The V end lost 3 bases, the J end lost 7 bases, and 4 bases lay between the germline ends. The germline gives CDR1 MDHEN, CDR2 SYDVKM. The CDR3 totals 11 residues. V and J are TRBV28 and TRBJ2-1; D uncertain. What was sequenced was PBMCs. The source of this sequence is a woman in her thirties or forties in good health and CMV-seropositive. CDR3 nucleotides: TGTGCCAGCAGTTTGGAGAATGAGCAGTTCTTC. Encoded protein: CASSLENEQFF.